This T cell receptor (beta chain) was recorded in a study of identical twins. Findings and limits, study-wide: Less excess twin sharing appeared in beta out-of-frame sequences. Compared with unrelated sharing, twin-shared out-of-frame alpha sequences had more low-probability sequences. Modelling approaches yielded underestimates of out-of-frame TCR alpha sharing between monozygotic twins.

Note on this clonotype: Its specificity is unknown.

This CDR3 spans 15 amino acids. Per germline, CDR1 SGHRS and CDR2 YFSETQ. Trimming took 0 bases from V and 6 from J, leaving 12 bases between them. TCRdb reprocessed the 5' RACE reads with MiXCR, giving one entry per CDR3 protein. The data contain about 890,000 distinct CDR3 sequences, 9% to 15% of them singletons. The same data also contributed to another study, on yellow fever vaccine responses in identical twins.

The sequence came from a woman aged 18-30 years in good health. Sequenced sample: PBMCs. V usage is TRBV5-1 and J usage is TRBJ2-2; maybe TRBD1 (5 bases). Written as DNA, the CDR3 is TGCGCCAGCAGCTTGGCAATTACAGGACCCGGGGAGCTGTTTTTT. It is translated as CASSLAITGPGELFF. Using reference TRBV5-1 and TRBJ2-2 for the parts outside the CDR3, the full variable domain is KAGVTQTPRYLIKTRGQQVTLSCSPISGHRSVSWYQQTPGQGLQFLFEYFSETQRNKGNFPGRFSGRQFSNSRSEMNVSTLELGDSALYLCASSLAITGPGELFFGEGSRLTVL.